These 21 T cell receptor beta chains were sequenced from one sample in a study of beta chain features in type 1 diabetes. The investigators reverse transcribed all of the isolated RNA, so they sequenced expressed TCRB transcripts. Libraries were prepared by immunoSEQ multiplex PCR; TCRdb keeps only in-frame clonotypes and omits some of them. Among fewer than 300,000 clones listed, approximately 11% were seen once. Study-level findings and limits: Among patients with Type 1 diabetes, TCRB CDR3s were moderately but significantly shorter in every one of the four CD4+ subsets.

No cognate antigen is known for these TCRs. Sequenced material: naive CD4+ T cells from blood. The receptors were gathered from a man aged 30 to 45 with type 1 diabetes.

The chain links TRBV7-2 to TRBJ2-2, with TRBD1 as a possible D gene (5 bases). The V end lost 5 bases, the J end lost 0 bases, and 10 bases lay between the germline ends. CDR3 length: 15 amino acids. Germline CDR1 reads SGHTA; CDR2 reads FQGNSA. CDR3 protein: CASSLEGANTGELFF. In nucleotides, the CDR3 is TGTGCCAGCAGCCTTGAAGGGGCGAACACCGGGGAGCTGTTTTTT. Looking up the rest from reference TRBV7-2 and TRBJ2-2 gives the full variable domain: GAGVSQSPSNKVTEKGKDVELRCDPISGHTALYWYRQSLGQGLEFLIYFQGNSAPDKSGLPSDRFSAERTGGSVSTLTIQRTQQEDSAVYLCASSLEGANTGELFFGEGSRLTVL.

The chain couples TRBV29-1 to TRBJ1-4, with D perhaps TRBD1 (5 bases). This CDR3 is 12 amino acids long. The ends were cut back, 7 bases at V and 8 bases at J, with 14 bases in the middle. The germline V gene encodes CDR1 SQVTM and CDR2 ANQGSEA. In DNA, the CDR3 is TGCAGCGGGTCCGGGGGGGACGAAAAACTGTTTTTT. This codes for CSGSGGDEKLFF.

V gene TRBV7-3 combines with J gene TRBJ2-1; 10 bases fit TRBD2. Trimming took 4 bases from V and 4 from J; bases not matched to a gene: 4. Looked up from germline, CDR1 is SGHTA and CDR2 is FQGTGA. The CDR3 sequence is 15 residues long. In DNA form, the CDR3 reads TGTGCCAGCAGCTCAGGACTAGCGGAGTACAATGAGCAGTTCTTC. It encodes CASSSGLAEYNEQFF. The full variable domain, completed using reference TRBV7-3 and TRBJ2-1, is GAGVSQTPSNKVTEKGKYVELRCDPISGHTALYWYRQSLGQGPEFLIYFQGTGAADDSGLPNDRFFAVRPEGSVSTLKIQRTERGDSAVYLCASSSGLAEYNEQFFGPGTRLTVL.

The sample holds a few counts of this clone. The chain carries TRBV9 and TRBJ2-5; 8 bases match TRBD2. Germline values: CDR1 SGDLS, CDR2 YYNGEE. This CDR3 region has 14 residues. The trim removed 0 bases at V and 5 bases at J, leaving 3 bases unmatched. This chain's CDR3 is CASSVAGGKETQYF. CDR3 nucleotides: TGTGCCAGCAGCGTAGCGGGAGGGAAGGAGACCCAGTACTTC.

This clone has more than one count but fewer than ten. The J gene is TRBJ2-1, the V gene TRBV5-1; the match to TRBD1 covers 7 bases. Germline V gene sequence: CDR1 SGHRS, CDR2 YFSETQ. This CDR3 region has 14 residues. After removal of 2 bases from V and 2 bases from J, the junction contained 1 base not matched to a gene. The CDR3 DNA reads TGCGCCAGCAGCTTAGACAGGGCCTACAATGAGCAGTTCTTC. It is translated as CASSLDRAYNEQFF.

The gene calls are TRBV5-1 and TRBJ2-2, with 10 bases fitting TRBD1. With V trimmed by 4 bases and J by 3 bases, 6 bases remained unmatched. Germline CDR1 is SGHRS and CDR2 is YFSETQ. The CDR3 spans 16 residues. The CDR3: CASSVPGTGDTGELFF. The CDR3 DNA follows: TGCGCCAGCAGCGTTCCCGGGACAGGGGACACCGGGGAGCTGTTTTTT.

This chain joins TRBV15 and TRBJ2-2; no definite D call. Germline CDR1 reads LNHNV; CDR2 reads YYDKDF (reference sequence). The germline V and J ends were trimmed by 5 bases and 2 bases, with 6 bases remaining between them. The CDR3 runs to 13 residues. CDR3 in amino acids: CATSFPNTGELFF. In nucleotides, the CDR3 is TGTGCCACCAGCTTCCCAAACACCGGGGAGCTGTTTTTT.

The rearrangement uses TRBV5-1 and TRBJ2-7; D remains ambiguous. The CDR3 runs 12 residues. Germline V CDR1 and CDR2: SGHRS, YFSETQ. V shed 1 base and J shed 5 bases, with 7 bases lying between them. The CDR3 DNA sequence: TGCGCCAGCAGCTTGTTCATTGACGAGCAGTACTTC. This codes for CASSLFIDEQYF.

The chain is built from TRBV11-1 and TRBJ2-5; D perhaps matches TRBD2 (5 bases). The end of the DNA aligns better with TRBJ2-7, so the J call may be wrong. Germline values: CDR1 SGHAT, CDR2 FQDESV (reference sequence). CDR3 length: 14 amino acids. This CDR3 is CASSLDGEFYEQYF. CDR3 DNA: TGTGCCAGCAGCTTAGACGGGGAGTTCTACGAGCAGTACTTC.

This chain joins TRBV5-1 and TRBJ1-2, with a possible D match to TRBD1 (5 bases). The CDR3 covers 15 residues. In germline, CDR1 is SGHRS, CDR2 YFSETQ. Trimming stripped 0 bases from V and 2 bases from J, with 11 bases between. The CDR3 DNA follows: TGCGCCAGCAGCTTGGCAGGGTTCGGGAACTATGGCTACACCTTC. Translating gives CASSLAGFGNYGYTF. The full variable domain, with the rest looked up from reference TRBV5-1 and TRBJ1-2, is KAGVTQTPRYLIKTRGQQVTLSCSPISGHRSVSWYQQTPGQGLQFLFEYFSETQRNKGNFPGRFSGRQFSNSRSEMNVSTLELGDSALYLCASSLAGFGNYGYTFGSGTRLTVV.

The chain is built from TRBV4-2 and TRBJ1-6; TRBD1 agrees at 9 bases. Germline CDR1 and CDR2: LGHNA and YNFKEQ. This CDR3 contains 14 residues. Losses at the gene ends were 1 base for V and 9 bases for J; bases not matched to a gene: 1. The CDR3 coding sequence is TGTGCCAGCAGCCAAGGACAGGGGGGTTCACCCCTCCACTTT. It is translated as CASSQGQGGSPLHF.

J is TRBJ1-1 and V is TRBV30; D uncertain. Germline-derived CDR1 and CDR2 are GTSNPN and SVGIG (reference sequence). The CDR3 consists of 14 residues. V was clipped by 0 bases and J by 7 bases, with 15 bases between them. CDR3 protein: CAWSVDMAMVEAFF. In nucleotides, the CDR3 is TGTGCCTGGAGTGTAGACATGGCGATGGTTGAAGCTTTCTTT.

This chain uses TRBV5-1 with TRBJ1-1, with D uncertain. The CDR3 totals 12 residues. The V gene lost 5 bases and the J gene lost 3 bases, with 8 bases spanning the gap. The V gene's germline CDR1 is SGHRS and CDR2 YFSETQ. The CDR3 DNA sequence: TGCGCCAGCAGTTCCGGGGACACTGAAGCTTTCTTT. This encodes CASSSGDTEAFF.

The chain employs TRBV9 and TRBJ2-5; 7 bases map to TRBD1. The CDR3 has 14 residues. The germline V gene has CDR1 SGDLS and CDR2 YYNGEE. The V segment lost 3 bases and the J segment 5 bases; nucleotides outside the gene matches: 7. The CDR3 spells CASSARQGWETQYF. In nucleotides, the CDR3 is TGTGCCAGCAGCGCCAGACAGGGATGGGAGACCCAGTACTTC. The full variable domain, rest sourced from reference TRBV9 and TRBJ2-5, is DSGVTQTPKHLITATGQRVTLRCSPRSGDLSVYWYQQSLDQGLQFLIQYYNGEERAKGNILERFSAQQFPDLHSELNLSSLELGDSALYFCASSARQGWETQYFGPGTRLLVL.

V usage is TRBV19 and J usage is TRBJ2-7; 10 bases fit TRBD1. CDR1 is LNHDA, CDR2 SQIVND, per germline (reference sequence). Trimming removed 7 bases from V and 6 bases from J; junction bases left unmatched: 9. The CDR3 extends over 14 amino acids. CDR3 amino acids: CASNRRDRGSEQYF. The CDR3 DNA sequence: TGTGCCAGTAATAGGCGGGACAGGGGTTCCGAGCAGTACTTC.

The J gene is TRBJ1-6, the V gene TRBV27; TRBD1 is a possible D gene (5 bases). Germline V gene data show CDR1 as MNHEY and CDR2 as SMNVEV (reference sequence). V lost 4 bases and J 10 bases, leaving 11 bases between the germline ends. This CDR3 is 13 amino acids long. The CDR3 DNA reads TGTGCCAGCAGTTCAGGGATAGGGTCACCCCTCCACTTT. This codes for CASSSGIGSPLHF.

Only a few counts were recorded for this clone. J is TRBJ1-5 and V is TRBV15; TRBD1 aligns across 8 bases. The CDR3 loop spans 14 amino acids. CDR1 and CDR2 (germline): LNHNV, YYDKDF (reference sequence). Trimming removed 0 bases from V and 9 bases from J; junction bases left unmatched: 4. CDR3 DNA: TGTGCCACCAGCAGAGAGACAGGGGATCTGCCCCAGCATTTT. It specifies CATSRETGDLPQHF.

The V call is TRBV5-1, the J call TRBJ1-2; no clear D. Germline CDR1 and CDR2: SGHRS and YFSETQ. The V end lost 0 bases, the J end lost 2 bases, and 14 bases lay between the germline ends. The CDR3 consists of 16 residues. CDR3 amino acids: CASSLGIADSNYGYTF. CDR3 DNA sequence: TGCGCCAGCAGCTTGGGTATCGCAGATTCGAACTATGGCTACACCTTC.

The chain carries TRBV28 and TRBJ2-1; 7 positions agree with TRBD2. The CDR3 loop spans 13 amino acids. With V trimmed by 6 bases and J by 6 bases, 5 bases remained unmatched. Germline CDR1 is MDHEN and CDR2 is SYDVKM. CDR3 DNA: TGTGCCAGCAGGCAAACGGGGGGCAATGAGCAGTTCTTC. Protein: CASRQTGGNEQFF.

The chain joins TRBV7-2 to TRBJ1-4; maybe TRBD1 (6 bases). This CDR3 has 15 amino acids. The germline gives CDR1 SGHTA, CDR2 FQGNSA. Trimming stripped 4 bases from V and 8 bases from J, with 17 bases between. The CDR3: CASSSAWGRREKLFF. The CDR3 region has the DNA TGTGCCAGCAGCTCGGCGTGGGGGCGAAGGGAAAAACTGTTTTTT.

The rearrangement joins TRBV30 to TRBJ2-1; TRBD2 aligns across 8 bases. Trimming removed 8 bases from V and 9 bases from J; junction bases left unmatched: 9. Per germline, CDR1 GTSNPN and CDR2 SVGIG (reference sequence). CDR3 length: 12 residues. The CDR3 DNA follows: TGTGCCATACCGGGACTAGACACTGAGCAGTTCTTC. Translated: CAIPGLDTEQFF. Together with reference TRBV30 and TRBJ2-1, the CDR3 gives the full variable domain: SQTIHQWPATLVQPVGSPLSLECTVEGTSNPNLYWYRQAAGRGLQLLFYSVGIGQISSEVPQNLSASRPQDRQFILSSKKLLLSDSGFYLCAIPGLDTEQFFGPGTRLTVL.